Each of the 29 T cell receptor beta chains below was sequenced from the same sample in a study of blood T cell repertoires in COVID-19. Produced via immunoSEQ multiplex PCR; TCRdb's table is partial and in-frame only. The sample lists over 120,000 clones, around nine tenths seen once, with around 2.9% in the top ten. The specimen sequenced was peripheral blood. Source of these receptors: a man in his 60s with active or convalescent COVID-19.

This chain uses TRBV5-4 with TRBJ2-7; tentatively, D is TRBD1 (7 bases). Trimming removed 0 bases at V and 3 bases at J, with 10 bases between. Germline CDR1 and CDR2: SGHNT and YYREEE (reference sequence). CDR3 length equals 14 residues. The DNA of the CDR3 is TGTGCCAGCAGCTTGGACAGGGGAGGCTACGAGCAGTACTTC. It encodes CASSLDRGGYEQYF.

Remarks on this clone: In the same sample, other DNA sequences code for this CDR3. The chain uses TRBV7-9 and TRBJ2-7, with 8 nucleotides matching TRBD1. V lost 1 base, J lost 3 bases, and 2 bases stayed unmatched. The CDR3 runs 14 residues. In germline, CDR1 is SEHNR, CDR2 FQNEAQ (reference sequence). The DNA for the CDR3 is TGTGCCAGCAGCTTAGGGACAGGGAGCTACGAGCAGTACTTC. It translates to CASSLGTGSYEQYF.

This clone was detected a few times. This chain uses TRBV20-1 with TRBJ1-5, with D possibly being TRBD1 (6 bases). This CDR3 region has 14 residues. Trimming removed 3 bases at V and 3 bases at J, with 12 bases between. CDR1 and CDR2 from the germline V gene are DFQATT and SNEGSKA (reference sequence). The CDR3 here is CSASGPGDNQPQHF. CDR3 sequence (DNA): TGCAGTGCTAGTGGCCCAGGGGACAATCAGCCCCAGCATTTT.

The chain couples TRBV5-1 to TRBJ1-6, with D possibly matching TRBD1 (6 bases). The CDR3 contains 15 residues. Trimming removed 4 bases from V and 4 bases from J, with 12 bases in between. Germline assignment: CDR1 SGHRS and CDR2 YFSETQ. The CDR3 protein is CASSNNGQYNSPLHF. In DNA, the CDR3 is TGCGCCAGCAGCAACAACGGACAGTATAATTCACCCCTCCACTTT.

This sequence joins TRBV5-4 and TRBJ2-7; perhaps TRBD1 as D (5 bases). Germline loops: CDR1 SGHNT, CDR2 YYREEE (reference sequence). This CDR3 contains 15 residues. Trimming took 0 bases from V and 0 from J, leaving 10 bases between them. In DNA form, the CDR3 reads TGTGCCAGCAGCTTGGGCTCAGGGCACTCCTACGAGCAGTACTTC. Translating gives CASSLGSGHSYEQYF.

The sample holds a few counts of this clone. The V call is TRBV27, the J call TRBJ1-3; D is perhaps TRBD1 (5 bases). The CDR3 is 14 residues long. Germline V gene sequence: CDR1 MNHEY, CDR2 SMNVEV (reference sequence). V lost 5 bases to trimming and J lost 2 bases, with 10 bases between them. The CDR3 DNA is TGTGCCAGCAGTCTACGCAGGGCTGGAAACACCATATATTTT. This sequence encodes CASSLRRAGNTIYF.

The chain links TRBV4-1 to TRBJ1-2; D call uncertain. Germline assignment: CDR1 MGHRA and CDR2 YSYEKL. Trimming stripped 1 base from V and 3 bases from J, with 6 bases between. CDR3 length equals 13 residues. CDR3: CASSQVSYYGYTF. The CDR3 DNA reads as TGCGCCAGCAGCCAAGTTTCGTACTATGGCTACACCTTC.

V usage is TRBV2 and J usage is TRBJ2-3; 10 nucleotides align to TRBD2. CDR3 size: 15 residues. Germline V gene data show CDR1 as SNHLY and CDR2 as FYNNEI. The V segment lost 7 bases and the J segment 4 bases; nucleotides outside the gene matches: 8. The CDR3 region is CASKQGLASPDTQYF. The CDR3 DNA reads TGTGCCAGCAAACAGGGACTAGCGTCGCCAGATACGCAGTATTTT.

The chain combines TRBV30 with TRBJ2-3; 7 nucleotides line up with TRBD1. CDR1 and CDR2 from the germline V gene are GTSNPN and SVGIG (reference sequence). CDR3 length equals 13 residues. V shed 1 base, J shed 3 bases, and the junction held 1 base outside the gene matches. CDR3 in amino acids: CAWSEGQTDTQYF. CDR3 nucleotides: TGTGCCTGGAGTGAGGGACAGACAGATACGCAGTATTTT.

The gene calls are TRBV30 and TRBJ2-7, with a possible D match to TRBD2 (6 bases). The CDR3 has 14 residues. V lost 4 bases and J lost 2, with 15 bases in between. Germline CDR1 is GTSNPN and CDR2 is SVGIG (reference sequence). The CDR3 DNA follows: TGTGCCTGGACCCGAGGCGGGACCACCTACGAGCAGTACTTC. Translating gives CAWTRGGTTYEQYF.

This clone was counted a few times. CDR3 sequence: CASSQDFGVGFGGYTF. The CDR3, as DNA: TGCGCCAGCAGCCAAGATTTCGGGGTGGGATTCGGGGGCTACACCTTC. The chain recombines TRBV4-3 with TRBJ1-2; D gene unclear. Per the germline V gene, CDR1 is LGHNA and CDR2 is YSLEER. CDR3 length: 16 residues. The V and J ends lost 0 bases and 8 bases respectively, with 19 bases between them.

The chain couples TRBV9 to TRBJ2-7; 10 positions match TRBD2. Germline assignment: CDR1 SGDLS and CDR2 YYNGEE. V trimming: 4 bases; J trimming: 4 bases; junction bases outside the gene matches: 8. The CDR3 extends over 15 amino acids. The DNA for the CDR3 is TGTGCCAGCAGCCCTAGCGGGAGTTCTCAGTACGAGCAGTACTTC. This codes for CASSPSGSSQYEQYF.

This sequence joins TRBV12-3 or TRBV12-4 and TRBJ2-1, with TRBD1 as a possible D gene (7 bases). Trimming stripped 6 bases from V and 7 bases from J, with 13 bases between. The CDR3 is made up of 13 amino acids. The CDR3, as DNA: TGTGCCAGCAGGCGGGACAGTCTGAATGAGCAGTTCTTC. Its protein is CASRRDSLNEQFF.

The chain recombines TRBV7-8 with TRBJ1-2; TRBD1 is a possible D gene (6 bases). The germline CDR1 and CDR2 sequences are SGHVS and FQNEAQ. CDR3 length: 13 amino acids. Deletions cut 2 bases from V and 3 bases from J, with 7 bases between. The chain's CDR3 is CASSLNRDYGYTF. The CDR3 DNA follows: TGTGCCAGCAGCTTAAACAGGGACTATGGCTACACCTTC.

The chain is built from TRBV9 and TRBJ2-1; 8 bases line up with TRBD1. Germline V gene data show CDR1 as SGDLS and CDR2 as YYNGEE. Unmatched junction bases numbered 7, after V lost 0 bases and J lost 5 bases. This CDR3 comprises 16 residues. The DNA for the CDR3 is TGTGCCAGCAGCGTAGCGCACCACAGGGGGAACAATGAGCAGTTCTTC. This encodes CASSVAHHRGNNEQFF.

This clone was counted between two and nine times. The chain recombines TRBV7-2 with TRBJ1-5, with a weak D call TRBD1 (6 bases). Germline CDR1 is SGHTA and CDR2 is FQGNSA. V lost 5 bases and J lost 6, with 17 bases in between. CDR3 length equals 15 residues. CDR3 coding DNA: TGTGCCAGCAGCCCGGGGGGGGGCGAATTTCAGCCCCAGCATTTT. Amino acids: CASSPGGGEFQPQHF.

This rearrangement joins TRBV19 to TRBJ1-2; 8 bases align to TRBD1. J was trimmed by 1 base and V by 6 bases; bases with no gene match: 10. Per germline, CDR1 LNHDA and CDR2 SQIVND (reference sequence). The length of the CDR3 is 16 residues. The CDR3 is CASSYTGTGFNYGYTF. Written as DNA, the CDR3 is TGTGCCAGTAGCTATACCGGGACAGGCTTTAACTATGGCTACACCTTC. Variable domain in full (rest from reference TRBV19 and TRBJ1-2): DGGITQSPKYLFRKEGQNVTLSCEQNLNHDAMYWYRQDPGQGLRLIYYSQIVNDFQKGDIAEGYSVSREKKESFPLTVTSAQKNPTAFYLCASSYTGTGFNYGYTFGSGTRLTVV.

The chain employs TRBV6-5 and TRBJ2-2, with TRBD2 matching 8 bases. The germline gives CDR1 MNHEY, CDR2 SVGAGI. With V trimmed by 0 bases and J by 2 bases, 2 bases remained unmatched. The CDR3 is 16 amino acids. CDR3 sequence (DNA): TGTGCCAGCAGTTACTCGAGCGGGGGAAACACCGGGGAGCTGTTTTTT. Translation gives CASSYSSGGNTGELFF.

CDR3 DNA: TGTGCCAGCAGCTCGGAGGACAGTCTCACAGATACGCAGTATTTT. Amino acid sequence: CASSSEDSLTDTQYF. The chain combines TRBV5-4 with TRBJ2-3, with D tentatively TRBD1 (6 bases). Trimming shortened V by 3 bases and J by 2 bases, and 13 bases separated the two germline ends. The CDR3 covers 15 residues. Germline V gives CDR1 SGHNT, CDR2 YYREEE (reference sequence).

The chain links TRBV2 to TRBJ1-5; 8 bases match TRBD1. The ends lost 6 bases at V and 5 bases at J; junction bases unmatched: 3. Germline V CDR1 and CDR2: SNHLY, FYNNEI. CDR3 size: 13 residues. CDR3 sequence reads: CASRETGDQPQHF. As DNA, the CDR3 is TGTGCCAGCAGGGAGACAGGGGATCAGCCCCAGCATTTT.

This rearrangement joins TRBV6-2 or TRBV6-3 to TRBJ1-1, with D possibly being TRBD1 (5 bases). The CDR3 loop spans 11 amino acids. The germline V gene has CDR1 MNHEY and CDR2 SVGEGT. Trimming removed 5 bases from V and 11 bases from J, with 12 bases in between. This CDR3 reads CASSRSGRAFF. In DNA, the CDR3 is TGTGCCAGCAGTCGTTCAGGGCGGGCTTTCTTT.

The CDR3 loop reads CASSLAPLRTVYNEKLFF. CDR3 DNA sequence: TGTGCCAGCAGCTTAGCCCCATTACGGACAGTTTATAATGAAAAACTGTTTTTT. The chain employs TRBV11-3 and TRBJ1-4; D is possibly TRBD1 (6 bases). Trimming took 1 base from V and 4 from J, leaving 19 bases between them. This CDR3 comprises 18 residues. Germline V gives CDR1 SGHNT, CDR2 YENEEA.

The rearrangement uses TRBV11-2 and TRBJ1-1; 9 nucleotides line up with TRBD1. Germline lookup yields CDR1 SGHAT and CDR2 FQNNGV. V lost 5 bases, J lost 7 bases, and 11 bases stayed unmatched. This CDR3 comprises 15 residues. The CDR3 protein is CASSTWDRAAGEAFF. CDR3 in DNA: TGTGCCAGCAGCACGTGGGACAGGGCCGCGGGTGAAGCTTTCTTT. Full variable domain (missing parts from reference TRBV11-2 and TRBJ1-1): EAGVAQSPRYKIIEKRQSVAFWCNPISGHATLYWYQQILGQGPKLLIQFQNNGVVDDSQLPKDRFSAERLKGVDSTLKIQPAKLEDSAVYLCASSTWDRAAGEAFFGQGTRLTVV.

This chain uses TRBV2 with TRBJ2-7; 11 bases are shared with TRBD1. The V gene end was trimmed by 6 bases and the J gene end by 3 bases; junction bases not matched to a gene: 1. The germline CDR1 and CDR2 sequences are SNHLY and FYNNEI. CDR3 length: 13 amino acids. The CDR3 DNA reads TGTGCCAGCAGGGACAGGGGGCACTACGAGCAGTACTTC. Protein product: CASRDRGHYEQYF.

The genes are TRBV7-2 and TRBJ2-3, with 14 positions matching TRBD2. The CDR3 length is 15 residues. Germline values: CDR1 SGHTA, CDR2 FQGNSA. Germline trimming cut 6 bases from V and 4 bases from J; bases unmatched to any gene: 3. CDR3 sequence (DNA): TGTGCCAGCAGACCGACTAGCGGGGGGGCAGATACGCAGTATTTT. The encoded protein is CASRPTSGGADTQYF. Combining the CDR3 with reference TRBV7-2 and TRBJ2-3 gives the whole variable domain GAGVSQSPSNKVTEKGKDVELRCDPISGHTALYWYRQSLGQGLEFLIYFQGNSAPDKSGLPSDRFSAERTGGSVSTLTIQRTQQEDSAVYLCASRPTSGGADTQYFGPGTRLTVL.

V gene TRBV5-4 combines with J gene TRBJ2-1; a weak D match, TRBD1 (6 bases). This CDR3 is built from 13 residues. The germline V and J ends were trimmed by 1 base and 10 bases, with 12 bases remaining between them. Germline V gene lookup returns CDR1 SGHNT and CDR2 YYREEE (reference sequence). The CDR3, as DNA: TGTGCCAGCAGCTTGACACAAACAGGGGAGCAGTTCTTC. Protein: CASSLTQTGEQFF.

Notes on this clone: One junction end disagrees with the germline gene, perhaps due to a read error. The V gene is TRBV7-7, the J gene TRBJ1-3; D call uncertain. The CDR3 consists of 16 residues. Germline V gene sequence: CDR1 SSHAT, CDR2 FNYEAQ (reference sequence). CDR3 loop: CASSLSLSPPGNTIYF. The CDR3 nucleotides are TGTGCTAGCAGCTTAAGTCTTAGCCCACCTGGAAACACCATATATTTT.

The chain employs TRBV5-5 and TRBJ2-1; unclear D gene. Trimming stripped 4 bases from V and 0 bases from J, with 11 bases between. The CDR3 runs to 15 residues. Germline V gene sequence: CDR1 SGHKS, CDR2 YYEKEE (reference sequence). CDR3 nucleotides: TGTGCCAGCAGCCCCACAGTGAGCTCCTACAATGAGCAGTTCTTC. The encoded protein is CASSPTVSSYNEQFF.

The chain employs TRBV10-2 and TRBJ2-2, with TRBD2 identical over 7 bases. The germline V gene encodes CDR1 WSHSY and CDR2 SAAADI. This CDR3 is 15 amino acids long. With V trimmed by 2 bases and J by 4 bases, 4 bases remained unmatched. Here the CDR3 reads CASSEEGGVTGELFF. CDR3 DNA sequence: TGCGCCAGCAGTGAGGAGGGAGGGGTCACCGGGGAGCTGTTTTTT.